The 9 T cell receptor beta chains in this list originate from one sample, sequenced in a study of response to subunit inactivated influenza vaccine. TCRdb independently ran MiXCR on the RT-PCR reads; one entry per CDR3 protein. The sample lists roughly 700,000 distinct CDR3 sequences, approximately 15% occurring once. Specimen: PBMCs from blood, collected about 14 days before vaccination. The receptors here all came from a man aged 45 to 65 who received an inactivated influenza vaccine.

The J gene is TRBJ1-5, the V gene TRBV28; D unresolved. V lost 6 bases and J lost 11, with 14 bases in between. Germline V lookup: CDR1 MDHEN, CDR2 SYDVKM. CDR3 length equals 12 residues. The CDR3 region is CASSLTRLAQHF. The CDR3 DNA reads TGTGCCAGCAGCCTTACCAGGTTGGCCCAGCATTTT.

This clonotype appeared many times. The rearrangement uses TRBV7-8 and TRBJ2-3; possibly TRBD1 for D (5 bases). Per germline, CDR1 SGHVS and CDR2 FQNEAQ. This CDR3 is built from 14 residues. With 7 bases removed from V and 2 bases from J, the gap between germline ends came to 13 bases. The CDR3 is CASKYGATTDTQYF. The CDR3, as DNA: TGTGCCAGCAAGTATGGGGCGACCACAGATACGCAGTATTTT.

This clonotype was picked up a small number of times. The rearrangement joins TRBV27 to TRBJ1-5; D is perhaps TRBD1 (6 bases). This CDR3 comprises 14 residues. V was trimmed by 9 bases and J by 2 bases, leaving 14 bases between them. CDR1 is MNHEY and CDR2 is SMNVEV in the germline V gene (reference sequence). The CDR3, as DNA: TGTGCCAGTCAAACAGGGACGGGCAATCAGCCCCAGCATTTT. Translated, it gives CASQTGTGNQPQHF.

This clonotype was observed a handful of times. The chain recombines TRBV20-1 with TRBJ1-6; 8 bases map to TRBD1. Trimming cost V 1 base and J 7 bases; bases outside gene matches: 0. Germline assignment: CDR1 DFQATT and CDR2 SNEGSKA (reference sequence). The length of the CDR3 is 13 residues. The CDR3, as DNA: TGCAGTGCTAGAGGGGACAGGAATTCACCCCTCCACTTT. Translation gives CSARGDRNSPLHF.

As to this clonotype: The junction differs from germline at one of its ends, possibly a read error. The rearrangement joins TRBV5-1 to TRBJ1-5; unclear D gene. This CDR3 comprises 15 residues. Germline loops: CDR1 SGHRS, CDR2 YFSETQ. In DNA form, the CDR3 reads TGCGCCAGCATCTTGGCAGGACTTGGCAATCAGCCCCAGCATTTT. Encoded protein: CASILAGLGNQPQHF.

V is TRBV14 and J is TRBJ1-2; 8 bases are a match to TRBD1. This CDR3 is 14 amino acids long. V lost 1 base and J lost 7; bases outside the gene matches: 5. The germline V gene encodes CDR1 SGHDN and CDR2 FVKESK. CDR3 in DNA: TGTGCCAGCAGCCAAGTATTCACAGGGGGTGGCTACACCTTC. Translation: CASSQVFTGGGYTF.

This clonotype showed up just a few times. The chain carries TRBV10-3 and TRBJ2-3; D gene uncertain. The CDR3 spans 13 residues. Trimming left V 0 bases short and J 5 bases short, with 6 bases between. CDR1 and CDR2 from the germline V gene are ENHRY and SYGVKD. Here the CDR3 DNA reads TGTGCCATCAGTGAGTCTGAGATAGATACGCAGTATTTT. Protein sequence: CAISESEIDTQYF.

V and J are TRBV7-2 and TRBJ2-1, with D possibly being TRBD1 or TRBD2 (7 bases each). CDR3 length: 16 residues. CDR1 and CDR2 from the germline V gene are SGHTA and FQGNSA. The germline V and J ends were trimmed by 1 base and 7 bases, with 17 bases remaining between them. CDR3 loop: CASSLEGAGVGNEQFF. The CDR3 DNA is TGTGCCAGCAGCTTAGAGGGGGCGGGAGTTGGGAATGAGCAGTTCTTC.

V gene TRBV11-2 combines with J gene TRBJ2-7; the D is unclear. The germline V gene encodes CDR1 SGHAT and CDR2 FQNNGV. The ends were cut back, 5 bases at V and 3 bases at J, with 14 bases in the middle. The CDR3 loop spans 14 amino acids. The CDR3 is CASSPPPKHYEQYF. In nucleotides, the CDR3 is TGTGCCAGCAGCCCCCCCCCGAAACACTACGAGCAGTACTTC.